This is a list of T cell receptor beta chains from one sample in a study of prognosis after radiotherapy for stage I lung cancer. One entry per CDR3 protein, called by TCRdb with MiXCR from the multiplex PCR reads. The repertoire consists of around 20,000 distinct CDR3 sequences, with roughly 55% occurring once and the leading ten covering less than 30%. The sample in question was PBMCs, obtained before or after stereotactic body radiation therapy (not recorded which). Every receptor here comes from a donor aged 50 or older with non-small cell lung cancer. CDR3s include the opening cysteine and the closing phenylalanine or tryptophan. The D gene is left open where the match is weak. Only part of the rows carry a size: once, few, many, or a class if the clone is expanded.

V gene,J gene,clone size,D gene,CDR3 protein,CDR3 DNA
TRBV5-1,TRBJ2-7,medium-sized,NA,CASSTYPGGGEQYF,TGCGCCAGCAGCACCTATCCAGGGGGAGGGGAGCAGTACTTC
TRBV28,TRBJ1-5,many,TRBD1,CASKPPTGGQRSNQPQHF,TGTGCCAGCAAGCCCCCGACAGGGGGCCAGAGAAGCAATCAGCCCCAGCATTTT
TRBV28,TRBJ1-6,NA,NA,CDSSGQYNSPIHF,TGTGACAGCAGTGGACAGTATAATTCACCCATCCACTTT
TRBV11-3,TRBJ2-3,few,NA,CASSSLAAPDTQYF,TGTGCCAGCAGCTCGTTAGCGGCCCCGGATACGCAGTATTTT
TRBV14,TRBJ1-3,NA,NA,CASSRVGGARNTIYF,TGTGCCAGCAGCCGCGTCGGGGGGGCCCGCAACACCATATATTTT
TRBV7-3,TRBJ2-3,NA,NA,CASSPGDGWPTYTQYF,TGTGCCAGCAGCCCGGGGGATGGATGGCCAACATATACGCAGTATTTT
TRBV11-3,TRBJ1-6,medium-sized,NA,CASSLDGRALHF,TGTGCCAGCAGCTTAGACGGCCGCGCCCTCCACTTT
TRBV20-1,TRBJ2-2,NA,NA,CSSRRGPGELFF,TGCAGTTCTAGGAGGGGTCCCGGGGAGCTGTTTTTC
TRBV3-1,TRBJ1-3,medium-sized,NA,CASSHRGENTIYF,TGTGCCAGCAGCCACAGGGGTGAAAACACCATATATTTT
TRBV7-3,TRBJ2-1,once,TRBD2,CASSFSGSSYNEQFF,TGTGCCAGCAGCTTTAGCGGGAGTAGCTACAATGAGCAGTTCTTC
TRBV13,TRBJ2-5,NA,NA,CASRYGSLQETQYF,TGTGCCAGCAGATACGGGAGTTTACAAGAGACCCAGTACTTC
TRBV5-5,TRBJ1-5,many,NA,CASSLGGGQPQHF,TGTGCCAGCAGCTTGGGGGGCGGCCAGCCCCAGCATTTT
TRBV6-1,TRBJ1-2,medium-sized,NA,CASTDPTVSNTF,TGTGCCAGCACCGACCCGACAGTTTCAAACACCTTC
TRBV5-1,TRBJ2-2,NA,TRBD1,CASSWTGIVELFF,TGCGCCAGCAGCTGGACAGGGATCGTGGAGCTGTTTTTT
TRBV7-2,TRBJ2-7,NA,NA,CASRAGISYEQYF,TGTGCCAGCCGTGCGGGAATCTCCTACGAGCAGTACTTC
TRBV19,TRBJ2-1,few,NA,CASSPRMGHNEQFF,TGTGCCAGTAGCCCTCGGATGGGGCACAATGAGCAGTTCTTC
TRBV5-4,TRBJ2-1,NA,TRBD2,CASSLEAGVYYNEQFF,TGTGCCAGCAGCTTGGAAGCGGGAGTATACTACAATGAGCAGTTCTTC
TRBV5-1,TRBJ2-3,NA,TRBD2,CASSLGLAGDSDTQYF,TGCGCCAGCAGCTTGGGACTAGCGGGGGATTCAGATACGCAGTATTTT
TRBV19,TRBJ2-1,many,NA,CASSMGRAYNEQFF,TGTGCCAGTAGTATGGGCAGGGCCTACAATGAGCAGTTCTTC
TRBV4-1,TRBJ2-7,many,NA,CASSQGAGPEQYF,TGCGCCAGCAGCCAAGGGGCCGGGCCCGAGCAGTACTTC
TRBV6-2/TRBV6-3,TRBJ2-3,few,TRBD2,CASSYTPGLAGREDTQYF,TGTGCCAGCAGTTACACACCGGGACTAGCGGGAAGAGAAGATACGCAGTATTTT
TRBV11-3,TRBJ2-3,few,NA,CASSSRDRQGNTQYF,TGTGCCAGCAGCTCCCGGGACCGCCAAGGGAATACGCAGTATTTT
TRBV24-1,TRBJ1-2,many,NA,CATSTTGFSGYTF,TGTGCCACCAGCACCACAGGGTTTAGTGGCTACACCTTC
TRBV12-3/TRBV12-4,TRBJ1-1,NA,TRBD1,CASSQQGEAFF,TGTGCCAGCAGTCAACAGGGGGAAGCTTTCTTT
TRBV11-3,TRBJ2-7,medium-sized,NA,CASSTGGAYEQYF,TGTGCCAGCAGCACAGGGGGGGCCTACGAGCAGTACTTC
TRBV9,TRBJ1-2,NA,NA,CASSVQGYYTF,TGTGCCAGCAGCGTCCAGGGGTACTACACCTTC
TRBV7-2,TRBJ2-7,NA,TRBD2,CASSLGGGINYEQYF,TGTGCCAGCAGCTTAGGCGGGGGGATAAACTACGAGCAGTACTTC
TRBV7-2,TRBJ2-1,NA,NA,CASSLARAPNEQFF,TGTGCCAGCAGCTTGGCTAGAGCCCCGAATGAGCAGTTCTTC
TRBV5-1,TRBJ2-7,NA,TRBD1,CASSLSQGSHEQYF,TGCGCCAGCAGTCTGTCACAGGGGAGCCACGAGCAGTACTTC
TRBV10-3,TRBJ1-1,many,NA,CAISESGRASEAFF,TGTGCCATCAGTGAGTCAGGGAGGGCCTCTGAAGCTTTCTTT
TRBV6-2/TRBV6-3,TRBJ1-6,NA,NA,CASIYRDRPINNSPLYF,TGTGCCAGCATTTATAGAGACCGCCCAATCAATAATTCACCCCTCTACTTT
TRBV2,TRBJ2-7,medium-sized,TRBD1,CASSRGTGKSEQYF,TGTGCCAGCAGCCGAGGGACAGGGAAATCCGAGCAGTACTTC
TRBV19,TRBJ2-5,many,TRBD2,CASRGREGQETQYF,TGTGCCAGTAGAGGACGGGAGGGCCAAGAGACCCAGTACTTC
TRBV6-2/TRBV6-3,TRBJ2-2,medium-sized,TRBD2,CASSLSGSTGELFF,TGTGCCAGCAGCCTTAGCGGGAGCACCGGGGAGCTGTTTTTT
TRBV12-3/TRBV12-4,TRBJ2-2,NA,NA,CASSPLTPANTGELFF,TGTGCCAGCAGCCCACTGACCCCGGCGAACACCGGGGAGCTGTTTTTT
TRBV7-9,TRBJ1-2,many,NA,CASSLGGTNNYGYTF,TGTGCCAGCAGCTTAGGCGGGACAAATAACTATGGCTACACCTTC
TRBV2,TRBJ2-6,NA,NA,CASSLEGFTGANFLTF,TGTGCCAGCAGTCTGGAAGGATTCACTGGGGCCAACTTCCTGACTTTC
TRBV4-2,TRBJ2-3,many,TRBD2,CASSRLAGGAGDTQYF,TGTGCCAGCAGCCGCCTAGCGGGAGGTGCTGGAGATACGCAGTATTTT
TRBV28,TRBJ2-7,once,TRBD1,CASSLPGQSYEQYF,TGTGCCAGCAGCCTACCGGGACAGAGCTACGAGCAGTACTTC
TRBV20-1,TRBJ2-4,many,NA,CSARGKNIQYF,TGCAGTGCTAGGGGTAAAAACATTCAGTACTTC
TRBV7-8,TRBJ2-3,once,TRBD2,CASSYSGMGTDTQYF,TGTGCCAGCAGCTATAGCGGGATGGGGACAGATACGCAGTATTTT
TRBV30,TRBJ1-2,medium-sized,NA,CAWSRGAASNGYTF,TGTGCCTGGAGTCGGGGGGCGGCGTCAAATGGCTACACCTTC
TRBV7-8,TRBJ1-2,NA,NA,CASSIVVRGGNYGYTF,TGTGCCAGCAGCATCGTCGTGAGGGGCGGGAACTACGGCTACACCTTC
TRBV15,TRBJ2-7,NA,TRBD1,CATSRPGGIEQYF,TGTGCCACCAGCAGACCAGGGGGTATCGAGCAGTACTTC
TRBV10-3,TRBJ2-1,NA,NA,CAISETGDEQFF,TGTGCCATCAGTGAAACGGGCGATGAGCAGTTCTTC
TRBV20-1,TRBJ2-5,many,NA,CSARELARIETQYF,TGCAGTGCTAGGGAGCTAGCCAGGATTGAGACCCAGTACTTC
TRBV24-1,TRBJ2-6,NA,NA,CATSGGAGANVLTF,TGTGCCACCAGTGGAGGGGCTGGGGCCAACGTCCTGACTTTC
TRBV7-8,TRBJ2-1,NA,TRBD2,CASSLIAGGQSEQFF,TGTGCCAGCAGCCTCATAGCGGGAGGGCAGAGTGAGCAGTTCTTC
TRBV25-1,TRBJ2-2,many,NA,CASSPRAGELFF,TGTGCCAGCAGTCCTAGGGCCGGGGAGCTGTTTTTT
TRBV5-1,TRBJ2-5,NA,NA,CASSDQAPKGETQYF,TGCGCCAGCAGCGATCAGGCGCCAAAGGGAGAGACCCAGTACTTC
TRBV7-3,TRBJ2-3,many,NA,CASSLSGRGTDTQYF,TGTGCCAGCAGCTTATCGGGCCGGGGCACAGATACGCAGTATTTT
TRBV10-3,TRBJ2-7,many,TRBD2,CATTPRKREGQGGSYEQYF,TGTGCCACCACTCCCCGCAAGCGGGAGGGCCAGGGAGGGTCCTACGAGCAGTACTTC
TRBV15,TRBJ2-2,NA,NA,CATSDSLTGELFF,TGTGCCACCAGTGACTCCCTCACCGGGGAGCTGTTTTTT
TRBV11-2,TRBJ2-2,NA,TRBD2,CASGTSGRGTGELFF,TGTGCGTCCGGGACTAGCGGGAGAGGGACCGGGGAGCTGTTTTTT
TRBV6-1,TRBJ1-4,many,NA,CASNLLQGNEKLFF,TGTGCCAGCAACCTATTACAGGGAAATGAAAAACTGTTTTTT